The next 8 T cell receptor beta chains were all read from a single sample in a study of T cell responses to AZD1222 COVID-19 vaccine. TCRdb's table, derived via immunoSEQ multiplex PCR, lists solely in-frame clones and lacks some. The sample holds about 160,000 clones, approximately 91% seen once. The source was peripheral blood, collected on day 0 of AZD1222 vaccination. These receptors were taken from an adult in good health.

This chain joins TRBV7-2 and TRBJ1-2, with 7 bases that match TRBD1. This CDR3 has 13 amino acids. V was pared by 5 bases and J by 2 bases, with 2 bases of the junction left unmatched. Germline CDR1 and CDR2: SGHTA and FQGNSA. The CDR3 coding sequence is TGTGCCAGCAGCCCACAGGGGAACTATGGCTACACCTTC. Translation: CASSPQGNYGYTF.

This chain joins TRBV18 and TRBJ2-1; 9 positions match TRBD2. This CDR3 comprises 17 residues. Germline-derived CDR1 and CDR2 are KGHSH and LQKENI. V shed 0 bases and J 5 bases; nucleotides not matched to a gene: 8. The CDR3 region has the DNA TGTGCCAGCTCACCACCGTCGGCGGGGGGGCTTCACAATGAGCAGTTCTTC. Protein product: CASSPPSAGGLHNEQFF.

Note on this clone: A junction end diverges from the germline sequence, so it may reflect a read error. The DNA of the CDR3 is TGTGTCAGCAGCTTACCGGCCGGGGAGCTGTTTTTT. Its protein product is CVSSLPAGELFF. The chain recombines TRBV7-9 with TRBJ2-2; D is ambiguous. Germline V gene sequence: CDR1 SEHNR, CDR2 FQNEAQ (reference sequence). The length of the CDR3 is 12 residues.

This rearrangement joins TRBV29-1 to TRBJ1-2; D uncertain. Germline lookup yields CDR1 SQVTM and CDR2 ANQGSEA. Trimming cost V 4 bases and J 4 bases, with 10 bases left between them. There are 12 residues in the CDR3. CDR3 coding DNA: TGCAGCGTTGGCGGGAATACCTATGGCTACACCTTC. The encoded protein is CSVGGNTYGYTF.

Written as DNA, the CDR3 is TGCGCCAGCAGCACTTCGCCGGGAACCGGGGAGCTGTTTTTT. It yields the protein CASSTSPGTGELFF. This chain uses TRBV5-1 with TRBJ2-2; tentative D call: TRBD2 (5 bases). V was cut by 4 bases and J by 5 bases, with 12 bases left in between. The CDR3 runs 14 residues. Germline assignment: CDR1 SGHRS and CDR2 YFSETQ.

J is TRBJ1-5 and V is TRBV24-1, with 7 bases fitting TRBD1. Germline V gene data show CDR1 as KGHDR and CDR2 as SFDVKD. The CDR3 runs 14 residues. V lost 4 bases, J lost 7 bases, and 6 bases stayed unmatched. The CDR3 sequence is CATSDTQGWQPQHF. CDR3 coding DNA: TGTGCCACCAGTGACACACAGGGGTGGCAGCCCCAGCATTTT.

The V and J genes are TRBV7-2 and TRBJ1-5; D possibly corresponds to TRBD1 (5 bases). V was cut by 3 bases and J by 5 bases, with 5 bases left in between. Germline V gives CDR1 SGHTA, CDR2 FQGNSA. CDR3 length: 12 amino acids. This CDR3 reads CASSFRDQPQHF. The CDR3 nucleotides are TGTGCCAGCAGCTTCAGGGATCAGCCCCAGCATTTT.

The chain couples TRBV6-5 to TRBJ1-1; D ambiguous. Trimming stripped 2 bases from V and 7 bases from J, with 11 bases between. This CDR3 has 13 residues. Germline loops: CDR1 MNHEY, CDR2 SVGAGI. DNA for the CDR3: TGTGCCAGCAGTTACGGAAGGGATCTTGAAGCTTTCTTT. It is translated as CASSYGRDLEAFF.